The 23 T cell receptor beta chains below were found in one sample sequenced in a study of regulatory T cells in long-lasting Graves disease. Noted time point: newly diagnosed GD, antithyroid drugs for less than 3 months. Isolated PBMC RNA provided the starting material for the TCR library. Investigators prepared the TCR beta libraries by applying iRepertoire HTBI primers and Arm-PCR of CDR3 regions. TCRdb reanalysed the multiplex PCR reads using MiXCR and keeps one entry per CDR3 protein. The table has fewer than 650,000 distinct CDR3 sequences, roughly 15% seen once. These data also formed part of another study, on T cells in Graves' hyperthyroidism and ophthalmopathy.

This sample comprised peripheral blood mononuclear cells (PBMCs), obtained at new diagnosis, from a patient treated with antithyroid drugs. The source of these receptors is a man aged 18 to 30 with Graves disease.

This clonotype was seen many times. This rearrangement joins TRBV11-1 to TRBJ2-1; 10 positions agree with TRBD1. Germline assignment: CDR1 SGHAT and CDR2 FQDESV (reference sequence). V lost 5 bases, J lost 0 bases, and 4 bases stayed unmatched. This CDR3 is 16 amino acids long. CDR3 sequence reads: CASSTDRGPSYNEQFF. The CDR3 region has the DNA TGTGCCAGCAGCACTGACAGGGGGCCCTCCTACAATGAGCAGTTCTTC.

The chain has TRBV25-1 and TRBJ1-2; tentatively, D is TRBD1 (6 bases). The CDR3 contains 12 residues. Germline V CDR1 and CDR2: MGHDK, SYGVNS. With 7 bases removed from V and 4 bases from J, the gap between germline ends came to 10 bases. CDR3 sequence (DNA): TGTGCCAGCATGGACAGCTTCTATGGCTACACCTTC. Amino acids: CASMDSFYGYTF.

This chain uses TRBV5-4 with TRBJ1-5; a weak D match, TRBD1 (5 bases). V was trimmed by 3 bases and J by 0 bases, leaving 10 bases between them. The CDR3 sequence is 15 residues long. CDR1 is SGHNT and CDR2 is YYREEE in the germline V gene (reference sequence). The CDR3: CASSWGGYSNQPQHF. CDR3 sequence (DNA): TGTGCCAGCAGCTGGGGCGGCTATAGCAATCAGCCCCAGCATTTT.

V is TRBV27 and J is TRBJ1-5; tentatively, D is TRBD1 (6 bases). This CDR3 is 16 amino acids long. CDR1 is MNHEY and CDR2 is SMNVEV in the germline V gene (reference sequence). V lost 5 bases and J lost 1, with 15 bases in between. The chain's CDR3 is CASSKRQETSNQPQHF. For the CDR3, the DNA is TGTGCCAGCAGTAAACGACAGGAGACAAGCAATCAGCCCCAGCATTTT.

This chain connects TRBV5-1 to TRBJ2-1; 11 bases are shared with TRBD2. V was clipped by 4 bases and J by 1 base; unmatched bases: 16. There are 20 residues in the CDR3. Germline CDR1 reads SGHRS; CDR2 reads YFSETQ. Here the CDR3 reads CASSLGRSSGRALSYNEQFF. The DNA of the CDR3 is TGCGCCAGCAGCCTCGGTAGGAGTAGCGGGAGGGCCTTGTCCTACAATGAGCAGTTCTTC.

The J gene is TRBJ2-1, the V gene TRBV19; 8 bases are shared with TRBD2. Losses at the gene ends were 0 bases for V and 0 bases for J; bases not matched to a gene: 7. Germline CDR1 and CDR2: LNHDA and SQIVND (reference sequence). The CDR3 is 18 residues long. In DNA, the CDR3 is TGTGCCAGTAGTATAGACGGGACTAGGTTTTCCTCCTACAATGAGCAGTTCTTC. This codes for CASSIDGTRFSSYNEQFF.

V gene TRBV11-2 combines with J gene TRBJ2-6, with D hard to call. Germline CDR1 and CDR2: SGHAT and FQNNGV. Deletions cut 3 bases from V and 0 bases from J, with 12 bases between. The CDR3 covers 17 residues. As DNA, the CDR3 is TGTGCCAGCAGCTTCCGGCTGAGGAGCTCTGGGGCCAACGTCCTGACTTTC. This sequence encodes CASSFRLRSSGANVLTF.

Of note for this clonotype: This may be a read error, as it is one base from a much larger clone. The chain is built from TRBV18 and TRBJ2-5; 7 bases match TRBD2. The CDR3 covers 14 residues. J lost 4 bases, V lost 2 bases, and 4 bases had no gene match. CDR1 is KGHSH, CDR2 LQKENI, per germline. CDR3 region: CASSPVSGGETQYF. In nucleotides, the CDR3 is TGTGCCAGCTCACCAGTATCGGGGGGAGAGACCCAGTACTTC.

This clonotype was seen only a few times. V and J are TRBV12-3 or TRBV12-4 and TRBJ1-6; D gene uncertain. The CDR3 runs 12 residues. V lost 8 bases and J lost 5, with 7 bases in between. This CDR3 is CASQDHNSPLHF. The CDR3 DNA sequence: TGTGCCAGCCAGGACCATAATTCACCCCTCCACTTT.

This clonotype was seen repeatedly, ten times or more. V is TRBV12-3 or TRBV12-4 and J is TRBJ2-1, with no clear D. The CDR3 sequence is 11 residues long. The germline V and J ends were trimmed by 4 bases and 15 bases, with 13 bases remaining between them. Here the CDR3 DNA reads TGTGCCAGCAGTTCGTTCCAGAGCTTGTTCTTC. This codes for CASSSFQSLFF.

This clonotype has ten or more counts. This chain uses TRBV11-2 with TRBJ2-7, with D unresolved. Germline CDR1 is SGHAT and CDR2 is FQNNGV. The CDR3 has 13 residues. V lost 5 bases to trimming and J lost 6 bases, with 14 bases between them. The CDR3 sequence: CASSHSPVGEQYF. The DNA for the CDR3 is TGTGCCAGCAGCCACTCACCGGTGGGCGAGCAGTACTTC.

J is TRBJ2-3 and V is TRBV28; 8 bases agree with TRBD1. The J call may be in error: the DNA end matches TRBJ2-5 better. There are 12 residues in the CDR3. Germline V CDR1 and CDR2: MDHEN, SYDVKM. Written as DNA, the CDR3 is TGTGCCAGCAGCCAGACAGGGGCGACCCAGTACTTC. Its protein product is CASSQTGATQYF.

CDR3 loop: CASSLRGDSSVPDTQYF. The CDR3 DNA reads TGCGCCAGCAGCCTCAGAGGGGACTCTAGCGTCCCAGATACGCAGTATTTT. The V call is TRBV4-1, the J call TRBJ2-3, with TRBD2 as a possible D gene (6 bases). Germline CDR1 reads MGHRA; CDR2 reads YSYEKL. This CDR3 spans 17 amino acids. Trimming cost V 4 bases and J 4 bases, with 21 bases left between them.

Only a few counts were recorded for this clonotype. V usage is TRBV11-2 and J usage is TRBJ2-6; TRBD1 matches at 7 bases. Germline V gene lookup returns CDR1 SGHAT and CDR2 FQNNGV. The V segment lost 3 bases and the J segment 4 bases; nucleotides outside the gene matches: 15. The CDR3 extends over 19 amino acids. DNA of the CDR3: TGTGCCAGCAGCTTTCGTCCGGGACAGTGTGTTGGCGGGGCCAACGTCCTGACTTTC. Translated, it gives CASSFRPGQCVGGANVLTF.

This clonotype turned up a few times. The genes are TRBV5-1 and TRBJ2-5; D perhaps matches TRBD2 (6 bases). CDR3 length equals 13 residues. Germline lookup yields CDR1 SGHRS and CDR2 YFSETQ. V lost 4 bases, J lost 2 bases, and 9 bases lay in between. The DNA for the CDR3 is TGCGCCAGCAGCGCGGGGTGGCAAGAGACCCAGTACTTC. It is translated as CASSAGWQETQYF.

The table lists this clonotype with many counts. The V call is TRBV2, the J call TRBJ1-1; 7 bases fit TRBD1. V shed 6 bases, J shed 3 bases, and the junction held 4 bases outside the gene matches. Germline lookup yields CDR1 SNHLY and CDR2 FYNNEI. The CDR3 is 13 residues long. DNA of the CDR3: TGTGCCAGCAGATATGACAGGGACACTGAAGCTTTCTTT. This sequence encodes CASRYDRDTEAFF.

The rearrangement joins TRBV6-1 to TRBJ2-1; no definite D call. Trimming left V 2 bases short and J 12 bases short, with 23 bases between. The V gene's germline CDR1 is MNHNS and CDR2 SASEGT. This CDR3 is built from 16 residues. In DNA form, the CDR3 reads TGTGCCAGCAGTGAATTATCTAGATTGTTTGTATATGTGCAGTTCTTC. It encodes CASSELSRLFVYVQFF.

To note about this clonotype: A much larger clone lies one base from this, so it may be a read error. The DNA for the CDR3 is TGCAGTGCCCACGAGAACACCGGGGAGCCGTTTTTT. This translates into CSAHENTGEPFF. The chain carries TRBV20-1 and TRBJ2-2; possibly TRBD2 for D (5 bases). The CDR3 extends over 12 amino acids. Germline CDR1 reads DFQATT; CDR2 reads SNEGSKA (reference sequence).

The V gene is TRBV7-9, the J gene TRBJ2-7; D assignment may be TRBD1 or TRBD2 (5 bases each). The CDR3 spans 11 residues. V lost 5 bases and J 7 bases, leaving 9 bases between the germline ends. Germline loops: CDR1 SEHNR, CDR2 FQNEAQ (reference sequence). The DNA for the CDR3 is TGTGCCAGCAGCCGGGACGGAGAGCAGTACTTC. Translating gives CASSRDGEQYF. Drawing the rest from reference TRBV7-9 and TRBJ2-7, the complete variable domain is DTGVSQNPRHKITKRGQNVTFRCDPISEHNRLYWYRQTLGQGPEFLTYFQNEAQLEKSRLLSDRFSAERPKGSFSTLEIQRTEQGDSAMYLCASSRDGEQYFGPGTRLTVT.

This clonotype has just a few counts. V gene TRBV13 combines with J gene TRBJ2-7; maybe TRBD1 (5 bases). The CDR3 totals 13 residues. Between the trimmed V and J ends, which lost 4 bases and 8 bases, there was a span of 15 bases. CDR1 and CDR2 from the germline V gene are PRHDT and FYEKMQ (reference sequence). This CDR3 reads CASSSGLGAQQYF. The CDR3, as DNA: TGTGCCAGCAGCTCAGGCCTTGGGGCTCAGCAGTACTTC.

The CDR3 reads CAISEYHPGELFF. The CDR3 coding sequence is TGTGCCATCAGTGAATACCACCCCGGGGAGCTGTTTTTT. The rearrangement joins TRBV10-3 to TRBJ2-2; D is unresolved. The CDR3 runs 13 residues. V was trimmed by 3 bases and J by 6 bases, leaving 8 bases between them. Germline assignment: CDR1 ENHRY and CDR2 SYGVKD.

This clonotype showed up many times. This chain uses TRBV27 with TRBJ1-5; a possible D gene is TRBD1 (5 bases). CDR1 is MNHEY, CDR2 SMNVEV, per germline (reference sequence). V was cut by 7 bases and J by 3 bases, with 10 bases left in between. CDR3 length equals 13 residues. The CDR3 spells CASKGTHNQPQHF. CDR3 nucleotides: TGTGCCAGCAAGGGGACCCACAATCAGCCCCAGCATTTT.

This clonotype showed up many times. Here the CDR3 DNA reads TGTGCCAGCAGTTTATCCGGCATCGGCCAAGAGACCCAGTACTTC. This codes for CASSLSGIGQETQYF. The chain is built from TRBV28 and TRBJ2-5; D is ambiguous. Germline loops: CDR1 MDHEN, CDR2 SYDVKM. Trimming removed 1 base from V and 1 base from J, with 10 bases in between. The length of the CDR3 is 15 residues.